This entry lists 22 T cell receptor beta chains sequenced from one sample in a study of response to subunit inactivated influenza vaccine. TCRdb independently ran MiXCR on the RT-PCR reads; one entry per CDR3 protein. The sample shows some 500,000 distinct CDR3 sequences, about 25% of them seen only once. The source was CD4+ T cells sorted from PBMCs, collected roughly 5 days after vaccination. These receptors all come from a man aged 50-60 years who received an inactivated influenza vaccine.

This clonotype was seen only a few times. V gene TRBV5-6 combines with J gene TRBJ2-5, with D perhaps matching TRBD2 (5 bases). The CDR3 runs 13 residues. The germline V and J ends were trimmed by 4 bases and 2 bases, with 9 bases remaining between them. The germline V gene has CDR1 SGHDT and CDR2 YYEEEE. The CDR3 sequence is CASSGGLQETQYF. The CDR3 DNA follows: TGTGCCAGCAGCGGAGGCCTACAAGAGACCCAGTACTTC.

This clonotype occurred a few times. The J gene is TRBJ2-5, the V gene TRBV29-1, with TRBD2 as a possible D gene (6 bases). The CDR3 sequence is 16 residues long. The V end was cut by 4 bases, the J end by 2 bases, with 20 bases between. CDR1 and CDR2 from the germline V gene are SQVTM and ANQGSEA. CDR3 in amino acids: CSVVGLGGWRQETQYF. The DNA of the CDR3 is TGCAGCGTTGTTGGGTTGGGGGGTTGGAGGCAAGAGACCCAGTACTTC.

This chain links TRBV4-3 with TRBJ2-5, with D uncertain. The V and J ends lost 4 bases and 6 bases respectively, with 15 bases between them. Looked up from germline, CDR1 is LGHNA and CDR2 is YSLEER. CDR3 size: 14 residues. The CDR3, as DNA: TGCGCCAGCAGCCCAAGTTTGTTCTTCCAGACCCAGTACTTC. Its protein product is CASSPSLFFQTQYF.

This clonotype was observed a few times. This chain joins TRBV3-1 and TRBJ1-1; 7 bases fit TRBD1. This CDR3 is built from 13 residues. CDR1 and CDR2 (germline): LGHDT, YNNKEL (reference sequence). Germline trimming cut 3 bases from V and 4 bases from J; bases unmatched to any gene: 2. The CDR3 sequence: CASSHPGGTEAFF. In DNA form, the CDR3 reads TGTGCCAGCAGCCATCCAGGGGGCACTGAAGCTTTCTTT. Full variable domain (outside the CDR3, taken from reference TRBV3-1 and TRBJ1-1): DTAVSQTPKYLVTQMGNDKSIKCEQNLGHDTMYWYKQDSKKFLKIMFSYNNKELIINETVPNRFSPKSPDKAHLNLHINSLELGDSAVYFCASSHPGGTEAFFGQGTRLTVV.

A few counts support this clonotype. This rearrangement joins TRBV3-1 to TRBJ2-7; perhaps TRBD1 as D (5 bases). The germline V and J ends were trimmed by 4 bases and 6 bases, with 13 bases remaining between them. In germline, CDR1 is LGHDT, CDR2 YNNKEL (reference sequence). This CDR3 has 13 residues. CDR3 coding DNA: TGTGCCAGCAGCCTCCAGGGATTACGCGAGCAGTACTTC. Protein product: CASSLQGLREQYF.

At least ten counts were recorded for this clonotype. This chain uses TRBV7-2 with TRBJ2-5; TRBD2 matches 12 bases. CDR3 size: 18 residues. From germline, CDR1 is SGHTA and CDR2 FQGNSA. The V gene end was trimmed by 0 bases and the J gene end by 5 bases; junction bases not matched to a gene: 10. CDR3 in amino acids: CASSLAPYGLAGMETQYF. The CDR3, as DNA: TGTGCCAGCAGCTTAGCCCCCTATGGACTAGCGGGAATGGAGACCCAGTACTTC.

This clonotype has ten or more counts. The V and J genes are TRBV4-1 and TRBJ2-7, with D perhaps assigned TRBD1 or TRBD2 (5 bases each). CDR1 MGHRA and CDR2 YSYEKL come from the germline V gene. V shed 0 bases and J shed 2 bases, with 14 bases lying between them. The CDR3 is made up of 16 amino acids. Written as DNA, the CDR3 is TGCGCCAGCAGCCAAGATCCACCGGGACGGACCTACGAGCAGTACTTC. Its protein product is CASSQDPPGRTYEQYF.

This chain connects TRBV28 to TRBJ2-1; 10 bases map to TRBD2. With V trimmed by 2 bases and J by 4 bases, 5 bases remained unmatched. CDR1 MDHEN and CDR2 SYDVKM come from the germline V gene. The CDR3 consists of 16 residues. The CDR3, as DNA: TGTGCCAGCAGTTTACGAAGCGGGAGGGCATACAATGAGCAGTTCTTC. It codes for CASSLRSGRAYNEQFF.

The CDR3 DNA is TGTGCCAGCAGTCCCTTTGTGGGGGGGAAAGTCCTGTTCTTC. Translating it yields CASSPFVGGKVLFF. The chain employs TRBV28 and TRBJ2-1; 7 positions agree with TRBD2. Germline-derived CDR1 and CDR2 are MDHEN and SYDVKM. This CDR3 contains 14 residues. With 5 bases clipped from V and 15 bases from J, the junction kept 16 bases outside the gene matches.

This chain uses TRBV9 with TRBJ2-5; maybe TRBD2 (6 bases). Trimming stripped 4 bases from V and 0 bases from J, with 16 bases between. The CDR3 contains 16 residues. Germline-derived CDR1 and CDR2 are SGDLS and YYNGEE. The CDR3: CASSPPGVEYQETQYF. The DNA for the CDR3 is TGTGCCAGCAGCCCCCCGGGAGTAGAGTACCAAGAGACCCAGTACTTC. The full variable domain, rest sourced from reference TRBV9 and TRBJ2-5, is DSGVTQTPKHLITATGQRVTLRCSPRSGDLSVYWYQQSLDQGLQFLIQYYNGEERAKGNILERFSAQQFPDLHSELNLSSLELGDSALYFCASSPPGVEYQETQYFGPGTRLLVL.

V usage is TRBV20-1 and J usage is TRBJ2-7, with 7 bases fitting TRBD1. CDR1 and CDR2 from the germline V gene are DFQATT and SNEGSKA (reference sequence). Trimming at V came to 6 bases and at J to 4 bases, leaving 12 bases not matched to a gene. This CDR3 spans 14 amino acids. The CDR3 loop reads CSAQVRGQWYEQYF. The CDR3 DNA reads TGCAGTGCCCAAGTGAGGGGACAGTGGTACGAGCAGTACTTC.

On this clonotype itself: An end of the junction does not agree with germline; a read error may underlie this. CDR3 in amino acids: CASSQVRSAAGVF. The CDR3 DNA reads as TGCGCCAGCAGCCAAGTACGCTCCGCGGCGGGAGTCTTT. The rearrangement uses TRBV4-1 and TRBJ1-1; D not resolved. From germline, CDR1 is MGHRA and CDR2 YSYEKL. The CDR3 has 13 residues.

This chain uses TRBV11-2 with TRBJ2-2; 11 nucleotides line up with TRBD2. The CDR3 contains 20 residues. V lost 5 bases to trimming and J lost 1 base; unmatched junction nucleotides: 15. CDR1 and CDR2 (germline): SGHAT, FQNNGV. CDR3 protein: CASSPWGLAALLRNTGELFF. The CDR3 DNA is TGTGCCAGCAGCCCCTGGGGACTAGCGGCACTACTACGGAACACCGGGGAGCTGTTTTTT.

Only a few counts were recorded for this clonotype. The CDR3 is CSATYRGNEQFF. For the CDR3, the DNA is TGCAGTGCTACCTACAGGGGCAATGAGCAGTTCTTC. The genes are TRBV20-1 and TRBJ2-1; TRBD1 agrees at 7 bases. Germline V lookup: CDR1 DFQATT, CDR2 SNEGSKA (reference sequence). Trimming removed 4 bases from V and 6 bases from J; junction bases left unmatched: 3. The CDR3 covers 12 residues.

The chain couples TRBV5-1 to TRBJ1-1, with D uncertain. The CDR3 sequence is 15 residues long. The ends were cut back, 0 bases at V and 1 base at J, with 10 bases in the middle. Germline loops: CDR1 SGHRS, CDR2 YFSETQ. CDR3 protein: CASSLAGPGNTEAFF. As DNA, the CDR3 is TGCGCCAGCAGCTTGGCCGGACCTGGGAACACTGAAGCTTTCTTT. Together with reference TRBV5-1 and TRBJ1-1, the CDR3 gives the full variable domain: KAGVTQTPRYLIKTRGQQVTLSCSPISGHRSVSWYQQTPGQGLQFLFEYFSETQRNKGNFPGRFSGRQFSNSRSEMNVSTLELGDSALYLCASSLAGPGNTEAFFGQGTRLTVV.

This clonotype was found a few times. This chain uses TRBV4-1 with TRBJ2-7; 11 nucleotides line up with TRBD1. V dropped 4 bases and J dropped 3; count of bases not matched to a gene: 2. CDR3 length equals 14 residues. The germline V gene has CDR1 MGHRA and CDR2 YSYEKL. The CDR3 nucleotides are TGCGCCAGCAGCCGGACAGGGGGCATCTACGAGCAGTACTTC. Its translation: CASSRTGGIYEQYF.

This clonotype was seen a few times. The chain recombines TRBV4-3 with TRBJ2-1; D remains unclear. This CDR3 is 15 amino acids long. Trimming stripped 0 bases from V and 4 bases from J, with 10 bases between. The germline CDR1 and CDR2 sequences are LGHNA and YSLEER. The CDR3 nucleotides are TGCGCCAGCAGCCAAGAACCGGAACGGTACAATGAGCAGTTCTTC. Its translation is CASSQEPERYNEQFF.

J is TRBJ1-1 and V is TRBV6-1, with 7 bases identical to TRBD1. Trimming cost V 6 bases and J 4 bases; bases outside gene matches: 8. Per germline, CDR1 MNHNS and CDR2 SASEGT. This CDR3 region has 14 residues. The CDR3 reads CASSNQGEVTEAFF. In nucleotides, the CDR3 is TGTGCCAGCAGCAATCAGGGGGAAGTCACTGAAGCTTTCTTT.

This clonotype has just a few counts. V and J are TRBV5-1 and TRBJ2-5; D not certain. Trimming removed 2 bases at V and 1 base at J, with 12 bases between. The germline V gene has CDR1 SGHRS and CDR2 YFSETQ. This CDR3 spans 15 amino acids. CDR3 residues: CASSFPVTGQETQYF. In nucleotides, the CDR3 is TGCGCCAGCAGCTTCCCCGTGACGGGCCAAGAGACCCAGTACTTC.

This chain uses TRBV9 with TRBJ2-6; 9 positions agree with TRBD2. Per the germline V gene, CDR1 is SGDLS and CDR2 is YYNGEE. This CDR3 region has 17 residues. The trim removed 0 bases at V and 3 bases at J, leaving 4 bases unmatched. CDR3 loop: CASSVEAGGVGANVLTF. DNA for the CDR3: TGTGCCAGCAGCGTAGAAGCGGGAGGAGTTGGGGCCAACGTCCTGACTTTC.

The chain recombines TRBV12-3 or TRBV12-4 with TRBJ1-1, with D unclear. The CDR3 has 14 residues. V was trimmed by 5 bases and J by 1 base, leaving 11 bases between them. The CDR3: CASSRREKNTEAFF. As DNA, the CDR3 is TGTGCCAGCAGTAGGAGGGAGAAGAACACTGAAGCTTTCTTT.

The genes are TRBV10-3 and TRBJ2-1; 14 nucleotides agree with TRBD2. This CDR3 comprises 18 residues. The germline gives CDR1 ENHRY, CDR2 SYGVKD. The V gene end was trimmed by 6 bases and the J gene end by 0 bases; junction bases not matched to a gene: 7. The CDR3 DNA reads TGTGCCATCAGGGGGACTAGCGGGAGATTCAGCTCCTACAATGAGCAGTTCTTC. Protein: CAIRGTSGRFSSYNEQFF.